Below, 9 T cell receptor beta chains from the same sample are listed, as sequenced in a study of blood T cell repertoires in COVID-19. Data came from immunoSEQ multiplex PCR; TCRdb stores just in-frame clones and leaves some out. Of 150,000 to 200,000 clones detected, roughly 85% appear once; the ten largest clones hold nearly 4.5%. The sequenced sample was PBMCs or T cells enriched from blood (not recorded which). The origin of the receptors is a woman aged 50 to 60 who had recovered from COVID-19.

The chain combines TRBV29-1 with TRBJ1-2; D perhaps matches TRBD1 (6 bases). Trimming shortened V by 0 bases and J by 8 bases, and 16 bases separated the two germline ends. The CDR3 extends over 14 amino acids. Germline CDR1 is SQVTM and CDR2 is ANQGSEA. CDR3 nucleotide sequence: TGCAGCGTTGAAGATCTAGGGGACAAACGGGGCTACACCTTC. As protein: CSVEDLGDKRGYTF.

The chain couples TRBV28 to TRBJ2-2; the D is unclear. V was trimmed by 6 bases and J by 4 bases, leaving 6 bases between them. CDR3 size: 12 residues. The germline V gene encodes CDR1 MDHEN and CDR2 SYDVKM. CDR3 sequence reads: CASSLTTGELFF. CDR3 sequence (DNA): TGTGCCAGCAGCCTAACCACCGGGGAGCTGTTTTTT.

The sample holds a few counts of this clone. CDR3 sequence: CSVDEGVREKLFF. DNA for the CDR3: TGCAGCGTTGACGAGGGGGTGAGAGAAAAACTGTTTTTT. The V and J genes are TRBV29-1 and TRBJ1-4; D might be TRBD1 (6 bases). CDR3 length equals 13 residues. Between the trimmed V and J ends, which lost 3 bases and 8 bases, there was a span of 13 bases. CDR1 SQVTM and CDR2 ANQGSEA come from the germline V gene.

The J gene is TRBJ1-5, the V gene TRBV6-5, with 7 nucleotides matching TRBD1. The V gene's germline CDR1 is MNHEY and CDR2 SVGAGI. After removal of 2 bases from V and 9 bases from J, the junction contained 4 bases not matched to a gene. CDR3 length: 13 residues. CDR3 in DNA: TGTGCCAGCAGTTACAAGACAGGGTTGCCCCAGCATTTT. Translated, it gives CASSYKTGLPQHF.

The gene calls are TRBV30 and TRBJ2-1, with D perhaps matching TRBD2 (6 bases). This CDR3 spans 18 amino acids. The ends were cut back, 2 bases at V and 4 bases at J, with 24 bases in the middle. In germline, CDR1 is GTSNPN, CDR2 SVGIG (reference sequence). CDR3 bases: TGTGCCTGGAGTTTTCGTCCGGGTGCGGGCGGGGATTACAATGAGCAGTTCTTC. Protein product: CAWSFRPGAGGDYNEQFF. Full variable domain (missing parts from reference TRBV30 and TRBJ2-1): SQTIHQWPATLVQPVGSPLSLECTVEGTSNPNLYWYRQAAGRGLQLLFYSVGIGQISSEVPQNLSASRPQDRQFILSSKKLLLSDSGFYLCAWSFRPGAGGDYNEQFFGPGTRLTVL.

The gene calls are TRBV7-9 and TRBJ1-2; 9 bases are a match to TRBD1. Germline CDR1 reads SEHNR; CDR2 reads FQNEAQ (reference sequence). CDR3 length: 15 amino acids. Trimming at V came to 0 bases and at J to 6 bases, leaving 5 bases not matched to a gene. In DNA, the CDR3 is TGTGCCAGCAGCTTAGCGCGACAGGGGGGCGATGGCTACACCTTC. Encoded protein: CASSLARQGGDGYTF.

This chain connects TRBV7-9 to TRBJ2-3; 8 nucleotides align to TRBD2. V was clipped by 5 bases and J by 5 bases; unmatched bases: 15. There are 17 residues in the CDR3. From germline, CDR1 is SEHNR and CDR2 FQNEAQ (reference sequence). For the CDR3, the DNA is TGTGCCAGCAGCCCGCAGGGTGGTAGCGGGGTGTTAGATACGCAGTATTTT. Protein: CASSPQGGSGVLDTQYF.

In this sample, this clone turned up a few times. The chain carries TRBV29-1 and TRBJ1-1; 9 bases line up with TRBD1. The CDR3 is 12 residues long. Trimming removed 8 bases from V and 4 bases from J; junction bases left unmatched: 5. Germline values: CDR1 SQVTM, CDR2 ANQGSEA. In DNA, the CDR3 is TGCAGCAGCGTGACAGGGGGCACTGAAGCTTTCTTT. As protein: CSSVTGGTEAFF. The full variable domain, in which reference TRBV29-1 and TRBJ1-1 provide the parts outside the CDR3, is SAVISQKPSRDICQRGTSLTIQCQVDSQVTMMFWYRQQPGQSLTLIATANQGSEATYESGFVIDKFPISRPNLTFSTLTVSNMSPEDSSIYLCSSVTGGTEAFFGQGTRLTVV.

The chain joins TRBV28 to TRBJ2-1; D might be TRBD2 (5 bases). V was trimmed by 5 bases and J by 0 bases, leaving 14 bases between them. This CDR3 spans 16 amino acids. Per germline, CDR1 MDHEN and CDR2 SYDVKM. The CDR3 spells CASSTPRGSSYNEQFF. CDR3 nucleotides: TGTGCCAGCAGTACCCCCCGGGGTAGCTCCTACAATGAGCAGTTCTTC.